Below, 18 T cell receptor beta chains from the same sample are listed, as sequenced in a study of blood T cell repertoires in COVID-19. Clones were read by immunoSEQ multiplex PCR, and TCRdb kept only the in-frame ones, dropping some. Counted here are 75,000 to 80,000 clones, roughly 88% occurring once; the ten biggest clones make up under 55%. The material sequenced was peripheral blood. Receptors were obtained from a human donor in a cohort sampled during active COVID-19.

By frequency in the sample, this clone is medium-sized. The gene calls are TRBV4-3 and TRBJ1-6; TRBD1 matches at 9 bases. Trimming cost V 4 bases and J 10 bases; bases outside gene matches: 5. Germline-derived CDR1 and CDR2 are LGHNA and YSLEER. This CDR3 contains 14 residues. The CDR3 DNA reads TGCGCCAGCAGCCGGGACAGGGAAATGTCACCCCTCCACTTT. This translates into CASSRDREMSPLHF.

The rearrangement joins TRBV19 to TRBJ1-5; no clear D. Germline V gene sequence: CDR1 LNHDA, CDR2 SQIVND (reference sequence). This CDR3 comprises 14 residues. V lost 10 bases and J lost 3, with 16 bases in between. The CDR3 reads CATQGGQYNQPQHF. Written as DNA, the CDR3 is TGTGCCACCCAAGGAGGCCAGTACAATCAGCCCCAGCATTTT.

The J gene is TRBJ2-2, the V gene TRBV5-5, with D possibly matching TRBD1 (5 bases). Germline V gene data show CDR1 as SGHKS and CDR2 as YYEKEE (reference sequence). Between the trimmed V and J ends, which lost 1 base and 1 base, there was a span of 14 bases. The CDR3 length is 17 residues. The chain's CDR3 is CASSLRDSLWNTGELFF. The CDR3 DNA is TGTGCCAGCAGCTTGCGTGACAGCCTGTGGAACACCGGGGAGCTGTTTTTT.

The count of this clone is one. J is TRBJ2-3 and V is TRBV25-1; TRBD1 aligns across 7 bases. This CDR3 has 13 amino acids. Germline V gene lookup returns CDR1 MGHDK and CDR2 SYGVNS. Germline trimming cut 8 bases from V and 8 bases from J; bases unmatched to any gene: 10. The CDR3 region has the DNA TGTGCCAGCGGACGACAGGGCGAAGGTACGCAGTATTTT. Protein: CASGRQGEGTQYF. Looking up the rest from reference TRBV25-1 and TRBJ2-3 gives the full variable domain: EADIYQTPRYLVIGTGKKITLECSQTMGHDKMYWYQQDPGMELHLIHYSYGVNSTEKGDLSSESTVSRIRTEHFPLTLESARPSHTSQYLCASGRQGEGTQYFGPGTRLTVL.

The rearrangement links TRBV2 to TRBJ2-7; perhaps TRBD1 as D (6 bases). From germline, CDR1 is SNHLY and CDR2 FYNNEI. The V end lost 4 bases, the J end lost 0 bases, and 10 bases lay between the germline ends. CDR3 length equals 14 residues. CDR3: CASSADRSSYEQYF. In DNA form, the CDR3 reads TGTGCCAGCAGTGCCGACAGGAGCTCCTACGAGCAGTACTTC.

The rearrangement uses TRBV6-6 and TRBJ2-5, with 8 bases that match TRBD1. The CDR3 has 15 amino acids. The J segment lost 3 bases and the V segment lost 4 bases, leaving 7 bases of the junction unmatched. Germline CDR1 reads MNHNY; CDR2 reads SVGAGI (reference sequence). CDR3 in amino acids: CASSSDRTGKETQYF. The CDR3 DNA sequence: TGTGCCAGCAGTTCGGACCGGACAGGGAAAGAGACCCAGTACTTC.

This rearrangement joins TRBV6-5 to TRBJ1-4, with D perhaps matching TRBD1 (6 bases). Trimming removed 6 bases at V and 8 bases at J, with 16 bases between. The CDR3 sequence is 14 residues long. In germline, CDR1 is MNHEY, CDR2 SVGAGI. The CDR3 region has the DNA TGTGCCAGCAGCCTCCAGGGGTTTCGGGAAAAACTGTTTTTT. It is translated as CASSLQGFREKLFF.

The chain employs TRBV18 and TRBJ2-7; D possibly corresponds to TRBD2 (6 bases). The CDR3 length is 15 residues. Germline V gene sequence: CDR1 KGHSH, CDR2 LQKENI. Trimming pared 3 bases from V and 0 bases from J, leaving 12 bases between. The CDR3: CASSPLGGSSYEQYF. In DNA form, the CDR3 reads TGTGCCAGCTCACCCTTAGGAGGGTCCTCCTACGAGCAGTACTTC.

The chain couples TRBV6-2 or TRBV6-3 to TRBJ2-7; D gene unclear. V shed 2 bases and J shed 0 bases, with 5 bases lying between them. CDR3 length: 13 amino acids. Germline V CDR1 and CDR2: MNHEY, SVGEGT. The CDR3 reads CASSYGLSYEQYF. The CDR3 nucleotides are TGTGCCAGCAGTTACGGGCTCTCCTACGAGCAGTACTTC.

V usage is TRBV24-1 and J usage is TRBJ2-7; no firm D call. Germline V CDR1 and CDR2: KGHDR, SFDVKD. V gave up 3 bases and J gave up 5 bases, with 10 bases separating them. CDR3 length equals 13 residues. DNA of the CDR3: TGTGCCACCAGTGATGGGCTCGGTGACGAGCAGTACTTC. It translates to CATSDGLGDEQYF.

The rearrangement uses TRBV7-9 and TRBJ1-3; 8 bases match TRBD1. V was clipped by 3 bases and J by 7 bases; unmatched bases: 5. CDR1 and CDR2 from the germline V gene are SEHNR and FQNEAQ (reference sequence). This CDR3 has 14 residues. The CDR3 sequence: CASSFGTGRNTIYF. The CDR3 region has the DNA TGTGCCAGCAGCTTCGGGACAGGAAGGAACACCATATATTTT. Using reference TRBV7-9 and TRBJ1-3 for the parts outside the CDR3, the full variable domain is DTGVSQNPRHKITKRGQNVTFRCDPISEHNRLYWYRQTLGQGPEFLTYFQNEAQLEKSRLLSDRFSAERPKGSFSTLEIQRTEQGDSAMYLCASSFGTGRNTIYFGEGSWLTVV.

This rearrangement joins TRBV14 to TRBJ1-1; the match to TRBD1 covers 7 bases. V lost 4 bases, J lost 5 bases, and 7 bases stayed unmatched. The V gene's germline CDR1 is SGHDN and CDR2 FVKESK. The CDR3 loop spans 14 amino acids. The CDR3 protein is CASSLTGRGTEAFF. In nucleotides, the CDR3 is TGTGCCAGCAGCCTGACAGGGCGTGGGACTGAAGCTTTCTTT. Full variable domain (rest looked up from reference TRBV14 and TRBJ1-1): EAGVTQFPSHSVIEKGQTVTLRCDPISGHDNLYWYRRVMGKEIKFLLHFVKESKQDESGMPNNRFLAERTGGTYSTLKVQPAELEDSGVYFCASSLTGRGTEAFFGQGTRLTVV.

The chain couples TRBV5-4 to TRBJ1-1; 8 bases fit TRBD1. The CDR3 totals 15 residues. V shed 0 bases, J shed 3 bases, and the junction held 4 bases outside the gene matches. CDR1 and CDR2 (germline): SGHNT, YYREEE (reference sequence). The DNA of the CDR3 is TGTGCCAGCAGCTTGGGCGCAGGGGGCTACACTGAAGCTTTCTTT. Residues: CASSLGAGGYTEAFF.

This chain links TRBV7-2 with TRBJ2-2, with unresolved D. The germline gives CDR1 SGHTA, CDR2 FQGNSA. Trimming left V 1 base short and J 1 base short, with 7 bases between. This CDR3 comprises 15 residues. The CDR3 sequence: CASSLVIVNTGELFF. CDR3 DNA sequence: TGTGCCAGCAGCTTAGTTATTGTGAACACCGGGGAGCTGTTTTTT.

The V gene is TRBV5-1, the J gene TRBJ1-2, with a tentative D call TRBD1 (5 bases). Germline CDR1 SGHRS, CDR2 YFSETQ. Between the trimmed V and J ends, which lost 3 bases and 3 bases, there was a span of 27 bases. This CDR3 has 19 amino acids. The CDR3 spells CASSSPGVGGGLGDYGYTF. The CDR3 nucleotides are TGCGCCAGCAGCTCCCCGGGAGTTGGCGGGGGATTGGGTGACTATGGCTACACCTTC.

This clone was seen a single time. The chain is built from TRBV4-1 and TRBJ1-2, with TRBD1 as a possible D gene (5 bases). Trimming pared 2 bases from V and 0 bases from J, leaving 13 bases between. This CDR3 is 16 amino acids long. Per the germline V gene, CDR1 is MGHRA and CDR2 is YSYEKL. The CDR3 DNA is TGCGCCAGCAGCCAAAGTACAACAGGAGCTAACTATGGCTACACCTTC. Amino acid sequence: CASSQSTTGANYGYTF.

The chain is built from TRBV4-2 and TRBJ1-1; 9 bases align to TRBD1. With V trimmed by 0 bases and J by 1 base, 9 bases remained unmatched. Germline CDR1 LGHNA, CDR2 YNFKEQ. CDR3 length: 18 residues. CDR3 bases: TGTGCCAGCAGCCAAGATCGGGGACAGGGCGGTAAGAACACTGAAGCTTTCTTT. It yields the protein CASSQDRGQGGKNTEAFF.

The chain couples TRBV6-2 or TRBV6-3 to TRBJ1-3; a weak D match, TRBD1 (5 bases). From germline, CDR1 is MNHEY and CDR2 SVGEGT. V was pared by 0 bases and J by 3 bases, with 18 bases between. CDR3 length: 18 amino acids. Here the CDR3 DNA reads TGTGCCAGCAGTTACTCTTCCTTTGGCAGGGCCTTTGGAAACACCATATATTTT. It encodes CASSYSSFGRAFGNTIYF.